A single sample gave rise to the 2 T cell receptor beta chains below, sequenced in a study of T-cell memory formation after mild COVID-19. Via MiXCR, TCRdb re-called the 5' RACE reads, giving one row per CDR3 protein. The table shows roughly 250,000 distinct CDR3 sequences, with over 15% occurring only once. Source material: PBMCs or a T cell subset sorted from them (not recorded which). The receptors shown here come from a man younger than 35 who had mild COVID-19 (a few samples of this study predate the infection). Cell type and time point are not known.

This chain links TRBV29-1 with TRBJ1-1; D is undetermined. Germline V CDR1 and CDR2: SQVTM, ANQGSEA. Trimming cost V 3 bases and J 0 bases, with 8 bases left between them. This CDR3 is 13 amino acids long. The DNA of the CDR3 is TGCAGCGTTGACCCCGGGGTGAACACTGAAGCTTTCTTT. This encodes CSVDPGVNTEAFF. The whole variable domain, filled in from reference TRBV29-1 and TRBJ1-1, reads SAVISQKPSRDICQRGTSLTIQCQVDSQVTMMFWYRQQPGQSLTLIATANQGSEATYESGFVIDKFPISRPNLTFSTLTVSNMSPEDSSIYLCSVDPGVNTEAFFGQGTRLTVV.

The V gene is TRBV5-1, the J gene TRBJ2-5, with 8 nucleotides matching TRBD2. The CDR3 sequence is 15 residues long. Germline CDR1 and CDR2: SGHRS and YFSETQ. Unmatched junction bases numbered 10, after V lost 4 bases and J lost 5 bases. The CDR3 DNA sequence: TGCGCCAGCAGCCGATCGGGGGGGGCCGAGGAGACCCAGTACTTC. This sequence encodes CASSRSGGAEETQYF.